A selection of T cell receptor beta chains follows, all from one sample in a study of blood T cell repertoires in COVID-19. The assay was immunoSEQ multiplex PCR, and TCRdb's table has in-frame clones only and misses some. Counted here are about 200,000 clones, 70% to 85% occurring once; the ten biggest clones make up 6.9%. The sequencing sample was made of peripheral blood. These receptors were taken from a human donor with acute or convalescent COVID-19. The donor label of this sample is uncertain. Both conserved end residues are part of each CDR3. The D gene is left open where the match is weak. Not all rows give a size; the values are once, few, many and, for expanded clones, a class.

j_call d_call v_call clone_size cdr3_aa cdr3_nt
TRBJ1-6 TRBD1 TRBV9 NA CASSVEAGGNSPLHF TGTGCCAGCAGCGTAGAGGCAGGGGGTAATTCACCCCTCCACTTT
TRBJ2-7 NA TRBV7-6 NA CASSPSGQPPYEQYF TGTGCCAGCAGCCCAAGCGGTCAGCCACCCTACGAGCAGTACTTC
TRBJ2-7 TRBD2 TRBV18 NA CASPNASGRSEQYF TGTGCCAGCCCGAACGCTAGCGGGAGATCCGAGCAGTACTTC
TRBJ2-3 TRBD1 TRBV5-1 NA CASSHTGEFVADTQYF TGCGCCAGCAGCCATACAGGGGAATTTGTGGCAGATACGCAGTATTTT
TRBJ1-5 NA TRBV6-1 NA CASSEFGGGSQPQHF TGTGCCAGCAGTGAATTCGGGGGGGGCAGTCAGCCCCAGCATTTT
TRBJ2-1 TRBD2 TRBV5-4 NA CASSLRREGFGNEQFF TGTGCCAGCAGCTTAAGACGGGAGGGCTTCGGAAATGAGCAGTTCTTC
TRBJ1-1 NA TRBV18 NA CASSGQGWDTEAFF TGTGCCAGCTCAGGGCAGGGGTGGGACACTGAAGCTTTCTTT
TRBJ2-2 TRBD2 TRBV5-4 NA CASSLGGLAGSTGELFF TGTGCCAGCAGCTTAGGAGGCCTAGCGGGAAGCACCGGGGAGCTGTTTTTT
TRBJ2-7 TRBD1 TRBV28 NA CASRPGTGHSYEQYF TGTGCCAGCAGACCTGGGACAGGTCACTCCTACGAGCAGTACTTC
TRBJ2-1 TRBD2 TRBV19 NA CASSTSGRNNEQFF TGTGCCAGTAGTACTAGCGGGAGAAACAATGAGCAGTTCTTC
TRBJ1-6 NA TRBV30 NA CAWSDRGNNSPLHF TGTGCCTGGAGTGACCGGGGGAATAATTCACCCCTCCACTTT
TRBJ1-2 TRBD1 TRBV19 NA CASTPYGDRRDGYTF TGTGCCAGTACCCCATATGGGGACAGAAGAGATGGCTACACCTTC
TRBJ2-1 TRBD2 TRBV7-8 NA CASSLAAGGPNEQFF TGTGCCAGCAGCTTAGCTGCGGGAGGTCCTAATGAGCAGTTCTTC
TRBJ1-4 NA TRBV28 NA CASRRPVGQLEKLFF TGTGCCAGCAGAAGACCTGTGGGGCAGCTTGAAAAACTGTTTTTT
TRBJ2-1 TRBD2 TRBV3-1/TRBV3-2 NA CASSQIPSGKFGQFF TGTGCCAGCAGCCAAATCCCTAGCGGGAAGTTCGGGCAGTTCTTC
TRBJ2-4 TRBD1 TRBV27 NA CASSRQGENIQYF TGTGCCAGCAGTCGACAGGGGGAGAACATTCAGTACTTC
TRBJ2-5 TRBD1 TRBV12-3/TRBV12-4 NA CASKRQGRETQYF TGTGCCAGCAAACGACAGGGCAGGGAGACCCAGTACTTC
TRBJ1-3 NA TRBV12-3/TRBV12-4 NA CASSLGEGNTIYF TGTGCCAGCAGTTTAGGAGAAGGAAACACCATATATTTT
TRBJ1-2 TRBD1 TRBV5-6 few CASSWDRGLYGYTF TGTGCCAGCAGCTGGGACAGGGGGTTGTATGGCTACACCTTC
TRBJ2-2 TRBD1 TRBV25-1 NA CASSASGTGYTGELFF TGTGCCAGCAGTGCTTCCGGGACAGGTTACACCGGGGAGCTGTTTTTT
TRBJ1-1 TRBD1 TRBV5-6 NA CASSRTGGTEAFF TGTGCCAGCAGTCGGACAGGGGGCACTGAAGCTTTCTTT
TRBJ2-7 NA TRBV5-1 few CASSLDSQGNEQYF TGCGCCAGCAGCTTGGACTCCCAGGGGAACGAGCAGTACTTC
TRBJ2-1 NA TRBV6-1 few CASSEAGLGREQFF TGTGCCAGCAGTGAAGCGGGGCTAGGAAGGGAGCAGTTCTTC
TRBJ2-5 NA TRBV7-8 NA CASSLGGRETQYF TGTGCCAGCAGCTTAGGGGGGCGGGAGACCCAGTACTTC
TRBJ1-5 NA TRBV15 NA CATSRDSYSNQPQHF TGTGCCACCAGCCGGGACTCCTATAGCAATCAGCCCCAGCATTTT
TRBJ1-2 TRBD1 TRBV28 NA CASSPAQGAEDFYGYTF TGTGCCAGCAGTCCGGCACAGGGGGCCGAGGATTTCTATGGCTACACCTTC
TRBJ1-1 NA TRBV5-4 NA CASSLVGAAEAFF TGTGCCAGCAGCTTGGTGGGGGCCGCTGAAGCTTTCTTT
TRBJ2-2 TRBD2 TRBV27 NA CASRAGRAGELFF TGTGCCAGCAGGGCAGGGAGGGCCGGGGAGCTGTTTTTT
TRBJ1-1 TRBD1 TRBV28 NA CASSFARQGRKEAFF TGTGCCAGCAGTTTTGCGAGACAGGGGCGTAAAGAAGCTTTCTTT
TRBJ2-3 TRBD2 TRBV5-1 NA CASSLAEIGTQYF TGCGCCAGCAGCCTAGCGGAGATTGGTACGCAGTATTTT
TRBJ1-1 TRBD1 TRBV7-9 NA CASSGRGDSIEAFF TGTGCCAGCAGCGGAAGAGGGGACAGCATTGAAGCTTTCTTT
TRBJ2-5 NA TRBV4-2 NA CASSQDMGRGTETQYF TGTGCCAGCAGCCAAGATATGGGGAGGGGGACCGAGACCCAGTACTTC
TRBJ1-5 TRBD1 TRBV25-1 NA CASSRDRDSWPQHF TGTGCCAGCAGTAGGGACAGGGACTCATGGCCCCAGCATTTT
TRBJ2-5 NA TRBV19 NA CASSIDLGGPQETQYF TGTGCCAGTAGTATAGATCTGGGGGGACCCCAAGAGACCCAGTACTTC
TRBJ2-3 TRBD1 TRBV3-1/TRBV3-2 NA CASSQSRGGRSTDTQYF TGTGCCAGCAGCCAATCGCGAGGGGGCCGAAGCACAGATACGCAGTATTTT
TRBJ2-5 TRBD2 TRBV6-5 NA CASKSLAGVETQYF TGTGCCTCAAAGTCGCTAGCGGGAGTAGAGACCCAGTACTTC
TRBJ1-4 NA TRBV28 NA CASSPRTAVGELFF TGTGCCAGCAGTCCCAGGACAGCGGTTGGGGAACTGTTTTTT
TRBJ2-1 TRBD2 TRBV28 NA CASSPAGTSAYNEQFF TGTGCCAGCAGTCCCGCCGGGACTAGCGCTTACAATGAGCAGTTCTTC
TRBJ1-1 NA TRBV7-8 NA CASSPSHGRVNTEAFF TGTGCCAGCAGCCCTAGTCACGGCAGGGTGAACACTGAAGCTTTCTTT
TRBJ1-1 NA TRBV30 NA CAWSVSGLNTEAFF TGTGCCTGGAGTGTTAGCGGCTTGAACACTGAAGCTTTCTTT
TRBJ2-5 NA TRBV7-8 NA CASSQNSRQETQYF TGTGCCAGCAGCCAGAATTCGCGGCAAGAGACCCAGTACTTC